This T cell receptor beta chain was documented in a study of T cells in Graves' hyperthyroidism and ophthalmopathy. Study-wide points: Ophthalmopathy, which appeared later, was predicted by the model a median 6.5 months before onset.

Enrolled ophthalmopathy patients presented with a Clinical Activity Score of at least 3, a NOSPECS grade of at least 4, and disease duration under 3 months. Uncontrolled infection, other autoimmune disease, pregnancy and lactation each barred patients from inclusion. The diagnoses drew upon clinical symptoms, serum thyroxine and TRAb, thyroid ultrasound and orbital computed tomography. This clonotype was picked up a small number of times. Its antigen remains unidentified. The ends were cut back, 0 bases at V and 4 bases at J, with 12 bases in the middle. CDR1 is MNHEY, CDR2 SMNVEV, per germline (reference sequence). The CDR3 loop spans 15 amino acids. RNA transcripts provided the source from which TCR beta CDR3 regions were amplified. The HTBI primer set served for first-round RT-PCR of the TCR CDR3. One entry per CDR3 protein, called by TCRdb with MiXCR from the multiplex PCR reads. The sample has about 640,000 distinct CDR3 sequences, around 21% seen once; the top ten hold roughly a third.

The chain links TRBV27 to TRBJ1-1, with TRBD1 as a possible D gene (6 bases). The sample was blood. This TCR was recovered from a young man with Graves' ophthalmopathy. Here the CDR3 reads CASSLSTGRRTEAFF. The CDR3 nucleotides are TGTGCCAGCAGTTTATCGACAGGAAGACGCACTGAAGCTTTCTTT.